Below are 22 T cell receptor beta chains sequenced from a single sample in a study of tumor and adjacent non-tumor tissue in lung cancer. TCRbeta libraries were built with three rounds of nested PCR, modified from ARM-PCR. TCRdb re-called the multiplex PCR reads through MiXCR, storing one row per CDR3 protein. The profile shows about 90,000 distinct CDR3 sequences, around 57% of them singletons. The template was RNA from unsorted bulk tissue. The sample was lung tumor tissue. These receptors all come from a man in his 70s with non-small cell lung cancer.

V usage is TRBV11-3 and J usage is TRBJ2-2; D is undetermined. Germline V CDR1 and CDR2: SGHNT, YENEEA. This CDR3 comprises 13 residues. The V end was cut by 6 bases, the J end by 8 bases, with 13 bases between. Here the CDR3 reads CASSPLYTGELFF. The CDR3 DNA is TGTGCCAGCAGTCCCTTGTATACTGGGGAGCTGTTTTTT.

The table lists this clonotype with a few counts. The rearrangement links TRBV7-9 to TRBJ2-2; D is uncertain. This CDR3 region has 14 residues. Trimming removed 3 bases at V and 1 base at J, with 6 bases between. Germline values: CDR1 SEHNR, CDR2 FQNEAQ (reference sequence). CDR3 amino acids: CASSFYGNTGELFF. CDR3 nucleotides: TGTGCCAGCAGCTTCTACGGGAACACCGGGGAGCTGTTTTTT.

The chain has TRBV29-1 and TRBJ2-1, with a tentative D call TRBD1 (6 bases). CDR1 is SQVTM and CDR2 is ANQGSEA in the germline V gene. The CDR3 loop spans 14 amino acids. Trimming left V 7 bases short and J 13 bases short, with 26 bases between. The CDR3: CSGRQDIWAGNQFF. In DNA, the CDR3 is TGCAGCGGGAGACAGGATATATGGGCCGGGAATCAGTTCTTC.

This clonotype appeared many times. The V call is TRBV6-5, the J call TRBJ2-1, with a possible D match to TRBD1 (6 bases). CDR3 size: 12 residues. The germline V and J ends were trimmed by 6 bases and 8 bases, with 11 bases remaining between them. Germline values: CDR1 MNHEY, CDR2 SVGAGI. DNA for the CDR3: TGTGCCAGCAGCAACAACAGGGATGAGCAGTTCTTC. This translates into CASSNNRDEQFF.

To note about this clonotype: Sequence at one end of the junction differs from germline and may be a read error. The gene calls are TRBV6-5 and TRBJ2-2; possibly TRBD1 or TRBD2 for D (6 bases each). CDR3 size: 14 residues. Looked up from germline, CDR1 is MNHEY and CDR2 is SVGAGI. CDR3 in amino acids: CASARGQNTGGLFF. The CDR3 DNA reads TGCGCCAGCGCCAGGGGTCAGAACACCGGGGGGCTGTTTTTT.

This clonotype was seen ten or more times. V gene TRBV29-1 combines with J gene TRBJ2-7, with TRBD1 identical over 10 bases. Germline V gene data show CDR1 as SQVTM and CDR2 as ANQGSEA. CDR3 size: 14 residues. The V segment lost 6 bases and the J segment 2 bases; nucleotides outside the gene matches: 7. The CDR3 spells CSVARDRGPYEQYF. The CDR3 bases are TGCAGCGTCGCCCGGGACAGGGGCCCCTACGAGCAGTACTTC.

Remarks on this clonotype: Since a much larger clone is just one base distant, this may be a read error. V usage is TRBV28 and J usage is TRBJ2-3; D unresolved. This CDR3 has 11 amino acids. The V and J ends lost 5 bases and 5 bases respectively, with 5 bases between them. The germline gives CDR1 MDHEN, CDR2 SYDVKM. CDR3 loop: CASSRIDTQYF. In DNA form, the CDR3 reads TGTGCCAGCAGTAGAATAGATACGCAGTATTTT.

About this clonotype itself: Possible read error: a much larger clone is one base away. The genes are TRBV6-2 or TRBV6-3 and TRBJ2-1; 9 nucleotides align to TRBD2. This CDR3 spans 19 amino acids. J lost 3 bases, V lost 0 bases, and 12 bases had no gene match. In germline, CDR1 is MNHEY, CDR2 SVGEGT. The DNA of the CDR3 is TGTGCCAGCAGTTACTCGGAAGGTAGCGGGAGTGCCGGCTACAATGAGCAGTTCTTC. Its translation: CASSYSEGSGSAGYNEQFF.

The rearrangement joins TRBV11-3 to TRBJ2-5; the D is unclear. CDR3 length: 15 amino acids. The germline CDR1 and CDR2 sequences are SGHNT and YENEEA. The DNA of the CDR3 is TGTGACGGCAGCCCTGGGGTATGGGTCCAAGAGACCCAGTACTTC. This codes for CDGSPGVWVQETQYF.

The CDR3 nucleotides read TGTGCCATCAGTGACCCCCACTACAATGAGTACTTCTTC. This sequence encodes CAISDPHYNEYFF. V and J are TRBV10-3 and TRBJ2-1; D is unclear. The CDR3 is made up of 13 amino acids. The V gene's germline CDR1 is ENHRY and CDR2 SYGVKD. Trimming stripped 3 bases from V and 16 bases from J, with 19 bases between.

The rearrangement joins TRBV29-1 to TRBJ1-3; tentatively, D is TRBD1 (6 bases). Per the germline V gene, CDR1 is SQVTM and CDR2 is ANQGSEA. The CDR3 runs 13 residues. V lost 6 bases, J lost 4 bases, and 13 bases lay in between. The CDR3 nucleotides are TGCAGCGTCGTAGGGACACTAGGAAACACCATATATTTT. Translation: CSVVGTLGNTIYF.

This clonotype was seen more than once but under ten times. Because it lacks the conserved phenylalanine or tryptophan at the end, this CDR3 is likely a read error. This rearrangement joins TRBV20-1 to TRBJ1-5; D is possibly TRBD1 (5 bases). CDR3 length: 14 amino acids. Trimming took 5 bases from V and 6 from J, leaving 17 bases between them. Germline CDR1 reads DFQATT; CDR2 reads SNEGSKA (reference sequence). The CDR3 region has the DNA TGCAGTGCTCAGGGAGACGGGGAGGGTCAGCCCCAGCATTCT. Its translation is CSAQGDGEGQPQHS.

This chain uses TRBV4-2 with TRBJ1-2; D uncertain. The CDR3 totals 15 residues. Trimming cost V 9 bases and J 2 bases, with 19 bases left between them. Germline V gene data show CDR1 as LGHNA and CDR2 as YNFKEQ. The CDR3, as DNA: TGTGCCAGTAGGCAAGATCGAAGCAGGAACTATGGCTACACCTTC. This codes for CASRQDRSRNYGYTF.

In the case of this clonotype: A much larger clone sits a single nucleotide away, making a read error possible. The rearrangement joins TRBV10-2 to TRBJ2-1; D remains unclear. Germline values: CDR1 WSHSY, CDR2 SAAADI. CDR3 length equals 11 residues. Trimming pared 4 bases from V and 5 bases from J, leaving 3 bases between. The CDR3 loop is CASSVHNEQFF. CDR3 nucleotide sequence: TGCGCCAGCAGTGTCCACAATGAGCAGTTCTTC.

On this clonotype itself: Possible read error: a much larger clone is one base away. V gene TRBV7-8 combines with J gene TRBJ2-5; no definite D call. The V gene lost 2 bases and the J gene lost 5 bases, with 12 bases spanning the gap. CDR1 and CDR2 from the germline V gene are SGHVS and FQNEAQ. The CDR3 spans 14 residues. CDR3 sequence: CASSLMGHGETQYF. CDR3 bases: TGTGCCAGCAGCTTAATGGGCCACGGGGAGACCCAGTACTTC.

Turning to this clonotype: Germline and junction disagree at one end, which may indicate a read error. This rearrangement joins TRBV20-1 to TRBJ1-2; 10 nucleotides match TRBD1. Germline CDR1 and CDR2: DFQATT and SNEGSKA (reference sequence). The CDR3 is 17 amino acids. The chain's CDR3 is CIARERRQGALPYGYTF. The CDR3 nucleotides read TGCATTGCTAGAGAGAGGAGACAGGGGGCGCTCCCGTATGGCTACACCTTC.

With regard to this clonotype: Relative to the germline gene, one junction end is altered; a read error may explain this. The gene calls are TRBV6-5 and TRBJ1-4, with D perhaps TRBD1 (6 bases). Germline CDR1 MNHEY, CDR2 SVGAGI. This CDR3 has 16 residues. CDR3 sequence: CASSCAAGATNEKLFF. For the CDR3, the DNA is TGTGCCAGCAGTTGCGCAGCAGGGGCAACTAATGAAAAACTGTTCTTT.

Comments on this clonotype: An end of the junction does not agree with germline; a read error may underlie this. The V call is TRBV29-1, the J call TRBJ2-7, with D perhaps being TRBD1 or TRBD2 (5 bases each). This CDR3 has 12 amino acids. Germline V gene lookup returns CDR1 SQVTM and CDR2 ANQGSEA. The CDR3 sequence is CSARDHLYEQHF. Here the CDR3 DNA reads TGCAGCGCTCGGGACCACCTCTACGAGCAGCACTTC.

CDR3 in DNA: TGTGCCGGCAACTTGAGACACAACGGGGGCACAGATACGCAGTATTTT. Protein: CAGNLRHNGGTDTQYF. The chain links TRBV5-4 to TRBJ2-3; D is perhaps TRBD2 (5 bases). Trimming removed 10 bases from V and 1 base from J, with 22 bases in between. Germline assignment: CDR1 SGHNT and CDR2 YYREEE (reference sequence). There are 16 residues in the CDR3.

The chain has TRBV6-5 and TRBJ2-7; 9 bases align to TRBD2. This CDR3 comprises 16 residues. J lost 5 bases, V lost 9 bases, and 17 bases had no gene match. Germline CDR1 reads MNHEY; CDR2 reads SVGAGI. As DNA, the CDR3 is TGTGCCAGGGCTCAGCCGGGGGTTAGCGGGAGACACGAGCAGTACTTC. Its translation: CARAQPGVSGRHEQYF.

Comment on this clonotype: The final CDR3 position lacks the conserved phenylalanine or tryptophan, pointing to a likely read error. The genes are TRBV11-3 and TRBJ2-5; a possible D gene is TRBD1 (5 bases). Deletions cut 3 bases from V and 2 bases from J, with 13 bases between. Per the germline V gene, CDR1 is SGHNT and CDR2 is YENEEA. This CDR3 comprises 15 residues. In DNA form, the CDR3 reads TGTGCCAGCAGCTTCGGTGGGCAGGGACAAGAGACCCAGTACTCC. This translates into CASSFGGQGQETQYS.

In its sample, this clonotype was seen once. This sequence may be a read error, since a much larger clone differs from it by one base. This chain uses TRBV12-3 or TRBV12-4 with TRBJ2-5; perhaps TRBD2 as D (6 bases). The ends were cut back, 3 bases at V and 10 bases at J, with 18 bases in the middle. The CDR3 spans 14 residues. In DNA, the CDR3 is TGTGCCAGCAGTTTCCGGGGAGGCCAAGGAGTCCAGTACTTC. This gives the protein CASSFRGGQGVQYF.